At least ten counts were recorded for the clone carrying this T cell receptor (beta chain). Its target is not known. Each CDR3 protein gets one entry after TCRdb re-called the 5' RACE reads with MiXCR. The table has 55,000 to 65,000 distinct CDR3 sequences, approximately 12% seen once. This specimen comes from a study of neurological immune-mediated disorders. General study results and limits: HTLV-1-associated myelopathy led in TCR clonal expansion, while multiple sclerosis ranked lowest, below healthy controls.

Germline CDR1 and CDR2: SGHAT and FQDESV (reference sequence). The V end was cut by 5 bases, the J end by 1 base, with 18 bases between. The CDR3 totals 16 residues. The chain has TRBV11-1 and TRBJ2-7; possible D gene TRBD1, 6 bases. The receptor was derived from an older woman with HTLV-1-associated myelopathy (HAM/TSP). Specimen: PBMCs. The CDR3 region has the DNA TGTGCCAGCAGCCCTCCCTGGGACAAACTATCCTACGAGCAGTACTTC. This encodes CASSPPWDKLSYEQYF.